These 27 T cell receptor beta chains were sequenced from one sample in a study of cytomegalovirus exposure and HLA in healthy donors (dated by TCRdb to about 2017). The method behind the library was the immunoSEQ multiplex PCR assay. For the multiplex PCR, a mixture combining 60 forward primers for TCR Vbeta segments and 13 reverse primers for TCR Jbeta segments was used. As stored in TCRdb, this immuneACCESS dataset retains in-frame rearrangements with V and J assigned. A fraction of the clones does not appear; measured against another copy, unresolved V genes explain less than half of the discrepancy, and the remainder lacks a known reason. The sample records about 160,000 clones, around 84% of which are singletons. The ten largest clones add up to 5% to 7.5% of the sample. Sequencing was done on a sample of PBMCs. The receptors shown here come from a man between 50 and 59 years old in good health and CMV-seropositive.

The chain has TRBV27 and TRBJ2-7, with 8 bases matching TRBD2. Germline lookup yields CDR1 MNHEY and CDR2 SMNVEV (reference sequence). Trimming removed 6 bases from V and 0 bases from J; junction bases left unmatched: 10. The CDR3 length is 16 residues. The CDR3 region is CASSPTNSGTSYEQYF. In nucleotides, the CDR3 is TGTGCCAGCAGCCCGACTAATAGCGGGACCTCCTACGAGCAGTACTTC.

V gene TRBV10-2 combines with J gene TRBJ1-6; 7 nucleotides agree with TRBD1. The CDR3 consists of 14 residues. The germline V gene has CDR1 WSHSY and CDR2 SAAADI. Germline trimming cut 10 bases from V and 7 bases from J; bases unmatched to any gene: 10. CDR3 in DNA: TGCGCCACGCTGAAGGGGACAGACAATTCACCCCTCCACTTT. This gives the protein CATLKGTDNSPLHF.

V gene TRBV4-1 combines with J gene TRBJ1-2, with TRBD1 matching over 9 bases. Losses at the gene ends were 0 bases for V and 5 bases for J; bases not matched to a gene: 4. This CDR3 spans 15 amino acids. Germline V gene data show CDR1 as MGHRA and CDR2 as YSYEKL. Here the CDR3 reads CASSQDTGGSYGYTF. The DNA for the CDR3 is TGCGCCAGCAGCCAAGATACAGGGGGCTCGTATGGCTACACCTTC.

The chain carries TRBV5-1 and TRBJ2-7; TRBD1 matches 9 bases. This CDR3 spans 13 amino acids. Looked up from germline, CDR1 is SGHRS and CDR2 is YFSETQ. The V gene end was trimmed by 4 bases and the J gene end by 9 bases; junction bases not matched to a gene: 8. CDR3 sequence: CASSGTGLGRQYV. Here the CDR3 DNA reads TGCGCCAGCAGCGGGACAGGGCTTGGAAGGCAGTACGTC.

The chain is built from TRBV7-8 and TRBJ1-5, with 8 bases lining up with TRBD1. The CDR3 consists of 15 residues. J was trimmed by 5 bases and V by 1 base; bases with no gene match: 4. Germline V CDR1 and CDR2: SGHVS, FQNEAQ. CDR3 amino acids: CASSLVGQGDQPQHF. CDR3 in DNA: TGTGCCAGCAGCTTAGTCGGACAGGGTGATCAGCCCCAGCATTTT.

The count of this clone is one. This chain uses TRBV11-2 with TRBJ2-6; 7 nucleotides line up with TRBD1. This CDR3 contains 16 residues. The germline V gene encodes CDR1 SGHAT and CDR2 FQNNGV. J gave up 0 bases and V 4 bases, and 3 bases lay outside the gene matches. The DNA of the CDR3 is TGTGCCAGCAGCTCGACAGGGCGCTCTGGGGCCAACGTCCTGACTTTC. Translation: CASSSTGRSGANVLTF. Full variable domain (remainder filled in from reference TRBV11-2 and TRBJ2-6): EAGVAQSPRYKIIEKRQSVAFWCNPISGHATLYWYQQILGQGPKLLIQFQNNGVVDDSQLPKDRFSAERLKGVDSTLKIQPAKLEDSAVYLCASSSTGRSGANVLTFGAGSRLTVL.

This chain links TRBV11-2 with TRBJ2-7; 14 bases match TRBD2. The trim removed 5 bases at V and 4 bases at J, leaving 13 bases unmatched. The germline V gene has CDR1 SGHAT and CDR2 FQNNGV. The CDR3 consists of 18 residues. CDR3 DNA: TGTGCCAGCAGCCCGACTAGCGGGAGGGCCCCAGACCTTTACGAGCAGTACGTC. Translation: CASSPTSGRAPDLYEQYV.

The chain has TRBV6-5 and TRBJ2-7, with a weak D call TRBD1 (5 bases). The CDR3 consists of 13 residues. Germline CDR1 and CDR2: MNHEY and SVGAGI. V was pared by 6 bases and J by 2 bases, with 11 bases between. The DNA for the CDR3 is TGTGCCAGCAGGTTGACAGCTACCTACGAGCAGTACTTC. This sequence encodes CASRLTATYEQYF.

The chain is built from TRBV27 and TRBJ2-3; perhaps TRBD2 as D (6 bases). The CDR3 covers 16 residues. Germline CDR1 is MNHEY and CDR2 is SMNVEV (reference sequence). Trimming took 5 bases from V and 0 from J, leaving 15 bases between them. The CDR3 DNA sequence: TGTGCCAGCAGTCCATCCCGGGACTTTAGCACAGATACGCAGTATTTT. Residues: CASSPSRDFSTDTQYF.

V gene TRBV5-1 combines with J gene TRBJ2-2; 8 nucleotides line up with TRBD2. V lost 0 bases and J lost 5; bases outside the gene matches: 3. Germline values: CDR1 SGHRS, CDR2 YFSETQ. This CDR3 comprises 15 residues. The CDR3 sequence: CASSLAAGGTGELFF. In DNA, the CDR3 is TGCGCCAGCAGCTTGGCGGCGGGGGGAACCGGGGAGCTGTTTTTT.

CDR3 region: CASSQAAAYEQYF. Written as DNA, the CDR3 is TGTGCCAGCAGCCAAGCGGCGGCCTACGAGCAGTACTTC. The J gene is TRBJ2-7, the V gene TRBV4-2; D is unresolved. The V end lost 1 base, the J end lost 2 bases, and 6 bases lay between the germline ends. Germline V lookup: CDR1 LGHNA, CDR2 YNFKEQ. The CDR3 has 13 residues.

The chain couples TRBV30 to TRBJ2-1; TRBD2 aligns across 8 bases. Losses at the gene ends were 2 bases for V and 4 bases for J; bases not matched to a gene: 1. Looked up from germline, CDR1 is GTSNPN and CDR2 is SVGIG (reference sequence). The CDR3 sequence is 13 residues long. The CDR3 region has the DNA TGTGCCTGGAGTAGCGGGGGTTACAATGAGCAGTTCTTC. It yields the protein CAWSSGGYNEQFF.

CDR3 sequence (DNA): TGTGCCAGCAGCTTAGCCCGGTGGGAGACCCAGTACTTC. Its protein product is CASSLARWETQYF. This rearrangement joins TRBV7-9 to TRBJ2-5; D remains unclear. CDR3 length: 13 amino acids. Germline assignment: CDR1 SEHNR and CDR2 FQNEAQ (reference sequence). The V end lost 0 bases, the J end lost 5 bases, and 7 bases lay between the germline ends.

This clone was seen just once. V usage is TRBV2 and J usage is TRBJ2-3; weak D call: TRBD2 (6 bases). The germline gives CDR1 SNHLY, CDR2 FYNNEI. The CDR3 runs 14 residues. V was clipped by 7 bases and J by 0 bases, with 11 bases between them. CDR3 amino acids: CASMLTSSTDTQYF. CDR3 in DNA: TGTGCCAGCATGCTGACTAGTAGCACAGATACGCAGTATTTT.

This clone was picked up a small number of times. This chain joins TRBV4-1 and TRBJ2-7; 7 bases map to TRBD1. The J segment lost 5 bases and the V segment lost 0 bases, leaving 7 bases of the junction unmatched. Germline lookup yields CDR1 MGHRA and CDR2 YSYEKL. The CDR3 length is 15 residues. The CDR3 DNA sequence: TGCGCCAGCAGCCAAGAAACAGGGGTAAGGGACGAGCAGTACTTC. Translated: CASSQETGVRDEQYF.

The chain couples TRBV11-2 to TRBJ2-4; 7 bases agree with TRBD2. J was trimmed by 1 base and V by 6 bases; bases with no gene match: 9. The CDR3 consists of 16 residues. Germline V gives CDR1 SGHAT, CDR2 FQNNGV. The chain's CDR3 is CASRKWGEGAKNIQYF. CDR3 nucleotide sequence: TGTGCCAGCAGAAAATGGGGGGAGGGGGCCAAAAACATTCAGTACTTC.

Written as DNA, the CDR3 is TGTGCCACCAGCAGAGGTGCACAGGGAGAAAAACTGTTTTTT. Amino acid sequence: CATSRGAQGEKLFF. The chain links TRBV15 to TRBJ1-4; perhaps TRBD1 as D (6 bases). Germline assignment: CDR1 LNHNV and CDR2 YYDKDF (reference sequence). The CDR3 is made up of 14 amino acids. Trimming took 1 base from V and 8 from J, leaving 11 bases between them.

V and J are TRBV15 and TRBJ2-2, with D possibly matching TRBD1 (5 bases). The CDR3 has 15 residues. Germline lookup yields CDR1 LNHNV and CDR2 YYDKDF (reference sequence). Trimming took off 0 bases at V and 4 bases at J, with 9 bases between the two ends. CDR3 sequence reads: CATSRDREITGELFF. For the CDR3, the DNA is TGTGCCACCAGCAGAGACAGGGAAATCACCGGGGAGCTGTTTTTT.

The gene calls are TRBV5-4 and TRBJ2-3; 8 positions agree with TRBD2. CDR3 size: 16 residues. The ends lost 2 bases at V and 2 bases at J; junction bases unmatched: 7. The V gene's germline CDR1 is SGHNT and CDR2 YYREEE (reference sequence). This CDR3 is CASSFSTGGPTDTQYF. The CDR3 nucleotides are TGTGCCAGCAGCTTTTCGACGGGAGGGCCCACAGATACGCAGTATTTT.

The chain joins TRBV5-4 to TRBJ1-2; 8 positions match TRBD1. The CDR3 loop spans 16 amino acids. V lost 3 bases and J lost 4; bases outside the gene matches: 11. Germline lookup yields CDR1 SGHNT and CDR2 YYREEE (reference sequence). The CDR3 is CASSSIQGARSYGYTF. The CDR3 nucleotides are TGTGCCAGCAGCTCCATCCAGGGGGCGCGATCCTATGGCTACACCTTC.

The V gene is TRBV5-4, the J gene TRBJ1-2; 7 bases align to TRBD1. The junction had 19 bases not matched to a gene; V was cut back by 4 bases and J by 1 base. This CDR3 has 19 residues. Germline V gives CDR1 SGHNT, CDR2 YYREEE (reference sequence). The CDR3 sequence: CASSVGQSLAENFNYGYTF. As DNA, the CDR3 is TGTGCCAGCAGCGTGGGACAGAGCCTCGCCGAAAACTTTAACTATGGCTACACCTTC.

The rearrangement uses TRBV5-1 and TRBJ1-1; possible D gene TRBD1, 6 bases. CDR1 and CDR2 from the germline V gene are SGHRS and YFSETQ. The CDR3 loop spans 15 amino acids. Trimming cost V 0 bases and J 1 base, with 10 bases left between them. The CDR3 DNA reads as TGCGCCAGCAGCTTGGTAGGGACACAGAACACTGAAGCTTTCTTT. It translates to CASSLVGTQNTEAFF. Based on the CDR3 plus reference TRBV5-1 and TRBJ1-1, the full variable domain is KAGVTQTPRYLIKTRGQQVTLSCSPISGHRSVSWYQQTPGQGLQFLFEYFSETQRNKGNFPGRFSGRQFSNSRSEMNVSTLELGDSALYLCASSLVGTQNTEAFFGQGTRLTVV.

About this clone: Other DNA sequences in the sample encode the same CDR3. The chain joins TRBV11-3 to TRBJ1-1; D not resolved. Trimming took 1 base from V and 1 from J, leaving 4 bases between them. The germline V gene has CDR1 SGHNT and CDR2 YENEEA. The CDR3 loop spans 13 amino acids. Here the CDR3 reads CASSLGGNTEAFF. The CDR3 DNA follows: TGTGCCAGCAGCTTAGGAGGGAACACTGAAGCTTTCTTT.

The rearrangement joins TRBV7-9 to TRBJ2-7; TRBD2 agrees at 8 bases. Looked up from germline, CDR1 is SEHNR and CDR2 is FQNEAQ (reference sequence). The J segment lost 6 bases and the V segment lost 4 bases, leaving 5 bases of the junction unmatched. This CDR3 is built from 13 residues. The CDR3 reads CASSSSGRREQYV. The CDR3 DNA sequence: TGTGCCAGCAGCTCAAGCGGGAGACGCGAGCAGTACGTC.

The chain joins TRBV7-9 to TRBJ2-1; 10 nucleotides align to TRBD2. Losses at the gene ends were 5 bases for V and 8 bases for J; bases not matched to a gene: 6. The CDR3 runs to 14 residues. Per the germline V gene, CDR1 is SEHNR and CDR2 is FQNEAQ (reference sequence). In DNA form, the CDR3 reads TGTGCCAGCAGCCCGAGGCTAGCGGGAGATGAGCAGTTCTTC. Residues: CASSPRLAGDEQFF.

This clone was seen a few times. CDR3 in DNA: TGTGCCAGCAGCTTGGCCTCCGGGCGGGAGGGCACAGATACGCAGTATTTT. Translated: CASSLASGREGTDTQYF. V gene TRBV5-6 combines with J gene TRBJ2-3, with 8 bases that match TRBD2. Germline V gene lookup returns CDR1 SGHDT and CDR2 YYEEEE. J was trimmed by 1 base and V by 0 bases; bases with no gene match: 7. The CDR3 has 17 amino acids. Drawing the rest from reference TRBV5-6 and TRBJ2-3, the complete variable domain is DAGVTQSPTHLIKTRGQQVTLRCSPKSGHDTVSWYQQALGQGPQFIFQYYEEEERQRGNFPDRFSGHQFPNYSSELNVNALLLGDSALYLCASSLASGREGTDTQYFGPGTRLTVL.

The chain carries TRBV27 and TRBJ2-3; 10 nucleotides line up with TRBD2. With V trimmed by 4 bases and J by 2 bases, 6 bases remained unmatched. The germline CDR1 and CDR2 sequences are MNHEY and SMNVEV (reference sequence). The CDR3 consists of 16 residues. The CDR3, as DNA: TGTGCCAGCAGTTCGCTTCTAGCGGGGGCCACAGATACGCAGTATTTT. Translating it yields CASSSLLAGATDTQYF.